Listed here are 12 T cell receptor beta chains from one sample, sequenced in a study of cytomegalovirus exposure and HLA in healthy donors. The PCR used 60 Vbeta and 13 Jbeta primers. Some clones are missing from TCRdb's copy, which holds only in-frame ones; the method was immunoSEQ multiplex PCR. The sample has about 280,000 clones, about 87% seen once; the top ten hold less than 2.5%. The sample was PBMCs. The receptors come from a woman younger than 35 in good health and CMV-seronegative.

The rearrangement uses TRBV5-4 and TRBJ2-1; 7 bases are a match to TRBD2. Trimming cost V 4 bases and J 4 bases; bases outside gene matches: 2. This CDR3 region has 13 residues. Germline lookup yields CDR1 SGHNT and CDR2 YYREEE (reference sequence). The CDR3 DNA reads TGTGCCAGCAGCATTAGCGGGTACAATGAGCAGTTCTTC. Encoded protein: CASSISGYNEQFF. Looking up the rest from reference TRBV5-4 and TRBJ2-1 gives the full variable domain: ETGVTQSPTHLIKTRGQQVTLRCSSQSGHNTVSWYQQALGQGPQFIFQYYREEENGRGNFPPRFSGLQFPNYSSELNVNALELDDSALYLCASSISGYNEQFFGPGTRLTVL.

The chain combines TRBV2 with TRBJ2-1; TRBD2 might be the D (6 bases). From germline, CDR1 is SNHLY and CDR2 FYNNEI. The V end was cut by 7 bases, the J end by 6 bases, with 25 bases between. The CDR3 totals 17 residues. Here the CDR3 reads CASIGGSRGFTLNEQFF. The CDR3 nucleotides are TGTGCCAGCATCGGAGGGTCCCGGGGGTTTACCCTCAATGAGCAGTTCTTC. The variable domain in full, with the rest retrieved from reference TRBV2 and TRBJ2-1, is EPEVTQTPSHQVTQMGQEVILRCVPISNHLYFYWYRQILGQKVEFLVSFYNNEISEKSEIFDDQFSVERPDGSNFTLKIRSTKLEDSAMYFCASIGGSRGFTLNEQFFGPGTRLTVL.

V is TRBV2 and J is TRBJ2-3; TRBD2 is a possible D gene (6 bases). Deletions cut 10 bases from V and 0 bases from J, with 14 bases between. This CDR3 spans 14 amino acids. CDR1 is SNHLY and CDR2 is FYNNEI in the germline V gene. CDR3 in amino acids: CATRTSLSTDTQYF. In DNA form, the CDR3 reads TGTGCCACCAGAACTAGCTTGAGCACAGATACGCAGTATTTT.

The table lists this clone with a count of one. V gene TRBV5-5 combines with J gene TRBJ2-7; no definite D call. Between the trimmed V and J ends, which lost 4 bases and 4 bases, there was a span of 12 bases. The germline V gene has CDR1 SGHKS and CDR2 YYEKEE (reference sequence). The CDR3 totals 13 residues. CDR3 bases: TGTGCCAGCAGCCAACGCGCCCGATACGAGCAGTACTTC. It encodes CASSQRARYEQYF.

The genes are TRBV2 and TRBJ2-1; TRBD2 agrees at 10 bases. The trim removed 10 bases at V and 8 bases at J, leaving 14 bases unmatched. Germline CDR1 SNHLY, CDR2 FYNNEI. The CDR3 has 15 residues. CDR3 nucleotides: TGTGCCAACCCCCCTGGGAGCGGGGGGGCCTATGAGCAGTTCTTC. Protein product: CANPPGSGGAYEQFF.

The chain links TRBV2 to TRBJ2-2, with D possibly TRBD2 on 5 matching bases. Germline V gives CDR1 SNHLY, CDR2 FYNNEI. Deletions cut 4 bases from V and 5 bases from J, with 11 bases between. The CDR3 length is 14 residues. CDR3 region: CASSGRGWTGELFF. CDR3 nucleotides: TGTGCCAGCAGTGGACGAGGGTGGACCGGGGAGCTGTTTTTT.

Notes on this clone: Within the sample, other DNA sequences also encode this same CDR3. The chain is built from TRBV18 and TRBJ1-6, with TRBD1 matching 9 bases. The trim removed 6 bases at V and 5 bases at J, leaving 5 bases unmatched. Germline CDR1 and CDR2: KGHSH and LQKENI. CDR3 size: 15 residues. DNA for the CDR3: TGTGCCAGCTCTCGGGACAGGGTGGATAATTCACCCCTCCACTTT. This codes for CASSRDRVDNSPLHF.

This clone was detected once. The V and J genes are TRBV6-4 and TRBJ1-2; tentatively, D is TRBD1 (5 bases). CDR1 and CDR2 (germline): MRHNA, SNTAGT. Trimming cost V 2 bases and J 6 bases, with 16 bases left between them. The CDR3 contains 15 residues. The CDR3 DNA reads as TGTGCCAGCAGTGACCGGCCAGGGAGGGTGGATGGCTACACCTTC. This codes for CASSDRPGRVDGYTF.

This chain uses TRBV6-1 with TRBJ2-1; TRBD2 matches at 7 bases. This CDR3 is 16 amino acids long. V lost 2 bases and J lost 1; bases outside the gene matches: 5. The germline V gene encodes CDR1 MNHNS and CDR2 SASEGT. For the CDR3, the DNA is TGTGCCAGCAGTGAACCGGGGGGAAGGTCCTACAATGAGCAGTTCTTC. It is translated as CASSEPGGRSYNEQFF.

The rearrangement links TRBV25-1 to TRBJ2-5, with 8 bases that match TRBD2. Germline CDR1 reads MGHDK; CDR2 reads SYGVNS. The V and J ends lost 5 bases and 2 bases, in that order; junction bases with no gene match: 16. CDR3 length: 18 residues. CDR3 protein: CASSSIGGGTGKQETQYF. The CDR3 nucleotides read TGTGCCAGCAGTTCCATCGGGGGGGGTACAGGTAAACAAGAGACCCAGTACTTC.

This rearrangement joins TRBV5-1 to TRBJ1-2; 8 nucleotides line up with TRBD1. The germline CDR1 and CDR2 sequences are SGHRS and YFSETQ. This CDR3 has 15 amino acids. The trim removed 5 bases at V and 2 bases at J, leaving 8 bases unmatched. The CDR3 is CASRDRTGPNYGYTF. Here the CDR3 DNA reads TGCGCCAGCAGGGATCGGACAGGGCCCAACTATGGCTACACCTTC.

The V call is TRBV11-3, the J call TRBJ2-5, with TRBD2 matching 7 bases. CDR1 and CDR2 from the germline V gene are SGHNT and YENEEA. Trimming removed 4 bases from V and 1 base from J; junction bases left unmatched: 9. The CDR3 covers 16 residues. The CDR3 spells CASSSGLGGGQETQYF. Here the CDR3 DNA reads TGTGCCAGCAGCTCCGGCCTGGGGGGGGGCCAAGAGACCCAGTACTTC.